A single sample gave rise to the 18 T cell receptor beta chains below, sequenced in a study of patients and donors after allogeneic stem cell transplantation. TCRdb analysed the RT-PCR reads with MiXCR anew, one entry per CDR3 protein. The sample has under 2,500 distinct CDR3 sequences, roughly 29% seen once. Material for sequencing was blood, either unsorted or a sorted T cell fraction (not recorded which). The receptors originated from a human donor who was either an allogeneic HSCT recipient or a stem cell or donor lymphocyte infusion donor (not recorded which). It is not recorded whose cells these are; they may come from a transplant donor.

By its share, this clonotype is medium-sized. The chain uses TRBV3-1 and TRBJ2-1; D gene uncertain. The CDR3 has 14 residues. Trimming took 0 bases from V and 4 from J, leaving 7 bases between them. In germline, CDR1 is LGHDT, CDR2 YNNKEL (reference sequence). CDR3 loop: CASSQELEYNEQFF. The CDR3 DNA reads TGTGCCAGCAGCCAAGAACTGGAATACAATGAGCAGTTCTTC.

The genes are TRBV11-2 and TRBJ2-5; no reliable D call. The CDR3 extends over 15 amino acids. Per the germline V gene, CDR1 is SGHAT and CDR2 is FQNNGV. Trimming took 5 bases from V and 0 from J, leaving 13 bases between them. The CDR3 region is CASSPRIEDQETQYF. In nucleotides, the CDR3 is TGTGCCAGCAGCCCCCGGATTGAGGACCAAGAGACCCAGTACTTC.

This rearrangement joins TRBV3-1 to TRBJ1-2; D is ambiguous. This CDR3 comprises 13 residues. Trimming left V 1 base short and J 9 bases short, with 12 bases between. CDR1 and CDR2 (germline): LGHDT, YNNKEL (reference sequence). The chain's CDR3 is CASSQGGPGSYTF. CDR3 DNA sequence: TGTGCCAGCAGCCAAGGTGGCCCCGGAAGCTACACCTTC.

CDR3 region: CASSFWGVAEAFF. As DNA, the CDR3 is TGTGCCAGCAGCTTCTGGGGAGTGGCTGAAGCTTTCTTT. V is TRBV7-2 and J is TRBJ1-1, with D hard to call. Trimming removed 3 bases at V and 6 bases at J, with 11 bases between. The CDR3 has 13 amino acids. Germline CDR1 SGHTA, CDR2 FQGNSA.

The rearrangement links TRBV28 to TRBJ2-7, with D unclear. Trimming left V 6 bases short and J 4 bases short, with 7 bases between. This CDR3 is 11 amino acids long. Germline V gene data show CDR1 as MDHEN and CDR2 as SYDVKM. The CDR3 here is CASRERYEQYF. The CDR3 nucleotides are TGTGCCAGCAGAGAGCGTTACGAGCAGTACTTC.

The count of this clonotype is one. The V call is TRBV27, the J call TRBJ1-1; maybe TRBD1 (6 bases). The V end was cut by 4 bases, the J end by 6 bases, with 9 bases between. CDR1 MNHEY and CDR2 SMNVEV come from the germline V gene (reference sequence). This CDR3 comprises 12 residues. CDR3 sequence reads: CASSSEGAEAFF. For the CDR3, the DNA is TGTGCCAGCAGTTCAGAGGGGGCTGAAGCTTTCTTT.

The V gene is TRBV9, the J gene TRBJ1-5; D gene unclear. The CDR3 totals 14 residues. Per the germline V gene, CDR1 is SGDLS and CDR2 is YYNGEE. V was cut by 6 bases and J by 1 base, with 11 bases left in between. CDR3 sequence (DNA): TGTGCCAGCATGAAGGATATCAGCAATCAGCCCCAGCATTTT. The encoded protein is CASMKDISNQPQHF. The entire variable domain, with the rest obtained from reference TRBV9 and TRBJ1-5, is as follows: DSGVTQTPKHLITATGQRVTLRCSPRSGDLSVYWYQQSLDQGLQFLIQYYNGEERAKGNILERFSAQQFPDLHSELNLSSLELGDSALYFCASMKDISNQPQHFGDGTRLSIL.

In its sample, this clonotype ranks as medium-sized. The genes are TRBV29-1 and TRBJ2-3; D remains unclear. This CDR3 is 12 amino acids long. The V end lost 4 bases, the J end lost 6 bases, and 11 bases lay between the germline ends. CDR1 and CDR2 (germline): SQVTM, ANQGSEA. DNA for the CDR3: TGCAGCGTTGTAGTCGATTGGGATACGCAGTATTTT. Translation gives CSVVVDWDTQYF.

This clonotype appeared a few times. The CDR3 reads CANATSGRPLHYNEQFF. In DNA, the CDR3 is TGTGCCAACGCGACTAGCGGGAGGCCTCTCCATTACAATGAGCAGTTCTTC. This rearrangement joins TRBV10-3 to TRBJ2-1, with 13 bases aligning to TRBD2. Germline-derived CDR1 and CDR2 are ENHRY and SYGVKD. V shed 10 bases and J 4 bases; nucleotides not matched to a gene: 13. This CDR3 region has 17 residues.

The sample holds a few counts of this clonotype. This chain uses TRBV5-1 with TRBJ2-1, with TRBD1 matching 7 bases. With V trimmed by 0 bases and J by 4 bases, 10 bases remained unmatched. The CDR3 has 17 residues. Germline V gene sequence: CDR1 SGHRS, CDR2 YFSETQ. Here the CDR3 reads CASSLVPTGLVYNEQFF. The CDR3 nucleotides read TGCGCCAGCAGCTTGGTACCGACAGGGCTCGTTTACAATGAGCAGTTCTTC. The full variable domain, in which reference TRBV5-1 and TRBJ2-1 provide the parts outside the CDR3, is KAGVTQTPRYLIKTRGQQVTLSCSPISGHRSVSWYQQTPGQGLQFLFEYFSETQRNKGNFPGRFSGRQFSNSRSEMNVSTLELGDSALYLCASSLVPTGLVYNEQFFGPGTRLTVL.

The J gene is TRBJ2-7, the V gene TRBV11-3, with a weak D call TRBD1 (6 bases). This CDR3 has 14 residues. V was shortened by 1 base and J by 9 bases, with 16 bases between the two germline ends. The germline V gene encodes CDR1 SGHNT and CDR2 YENEEA. The CDR3 spells CASSLGGQGIRQYF. CDR3 nucleotides: TGTGCCAGCAGCTTAGGTGGGCAGGGGATCCGGCAGTACTTC.

This clonotype was detected a few times. The chain employs TRBV9 and TRBJ2-1, with TRBD2 as a possible D gene (6 bases). V was shortened by 0 bases and J by 10 bases, with 8 bases between the two germline ends. From germline, CDR1 is SGDLS and CDR2 YYNGEE. The CDR3 runs to 12 residues. The CDR3 region has the DNA TGTGCCAGCAGCGTAGGGGGAGGAGAGCAGTTCTTC. Its protein is CASSVGGGEQFF.

The V call is TRBV7-2, the J call TRBJ1-3, with 9 positions matching TRBD1. This CDR3 contains 14 residues. J gave up 3 bases and V 5 bases, and 2 bases lay outside the gene matches. CDR1 is SGHTA, CDR2 FQGNSA, per germline. The DNA for the CDR3 is TGTGCCAGCAGCCAGACAGGGGGTGGAAACACCATATATTTT. Amino acid sequence: CASSQTGGGNTIYF.

In this sample, this clonotype turned up once. The V and J genes are TRBV18 and TRBJ1-2, with D possibly matching TRBD1 (6 bases). The ends were cut back, 8 bases at V and 4 bases at J, with 17 bases in the middle. Germline loops: CDR1 KGHSH, CDR2 LQKENI. The CDR3 is 14 amino acids. CDR3 coding DNA: TGTGCCAGCACAAAGGGGGATTTGTCCTATGGCTACACCTTC. It yields the protein CASTKGDLSYGYTF.

This clonotype was recorded a few times. V gene TRBV6-6 combines with J gene TRBJ2-1, with 8 bases lining up with TRBD1. CDR1 and CDR2 (germline): MNHNY, SVGAGI (reference sequence). J gave up 0 bases and V 7 bases, and 5 bases lay outside the gene matches. The CDR3 extends over 15 amino acids. CDR3 sequence (DNA): TGTGCCAGCACCAAAGGACAGGGCTCCTACAATGAGCAGTTCTTC. This sequence encodes CASTKGQGSYNEQFF.

By share of the sample, this clonotype is medium-sized. V gene TRBV10-3 combines with J gene TRBJ2-1, with D uncertain. Germline CDR1 is ENHRY and CDR2 is SYGVKD. This CDR3 contains 14 residues. Trimming cost V 0 bases and J 8 bases, with 11 bases left between them. This CDR3 reads CAISESERLDEQFF. CDR3 coding DNA: TGTGCCATCAGTGAGTCCGAGCGACTCGATGAGCAGTTCTTC.

V and J are TRBV6-1 and TRBJ1-4; D perhaps matches TRBD1 (5 bases). This CDR3 is 16 amino acids long. Germline V gene lookup returns CDR1 MNHNS and CDR2 SASEGT. V was pared by 0 bases and J by 6 bases, with 14 bases between. The CDR3 bases are TGTGCCAGCAGTGAAGCGCTGGGGCAGGCCGATGAAAAACTGTTTTTT. Protein sequence: CASSEALGQADEKLFF.

This clonotype is labeled large. The rearrangement joins TRBV12-3 or TRBV12-4 to TRBJ2-2; D remains ambiguous. Deletions cut 4 bases from V and 5 bases from J, with 8 bases between. The CDR3 length is 13 residues. In nucleotides, the CDR3 is TGTGCCAGCAGTTATCAGCGAACCGGGGAGCTGTTTTTT. Translation gives CASSYQRTGELFF.